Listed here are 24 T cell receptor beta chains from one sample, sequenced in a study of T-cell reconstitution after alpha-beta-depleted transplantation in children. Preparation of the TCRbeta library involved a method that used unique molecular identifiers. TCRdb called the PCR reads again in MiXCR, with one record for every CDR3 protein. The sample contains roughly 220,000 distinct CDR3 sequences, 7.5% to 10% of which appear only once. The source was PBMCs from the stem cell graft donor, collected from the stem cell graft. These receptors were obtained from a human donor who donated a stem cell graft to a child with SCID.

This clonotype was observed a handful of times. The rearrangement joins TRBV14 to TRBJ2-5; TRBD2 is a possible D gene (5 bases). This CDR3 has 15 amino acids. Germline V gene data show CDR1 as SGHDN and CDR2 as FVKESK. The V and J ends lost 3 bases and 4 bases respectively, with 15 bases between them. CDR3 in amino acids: CASSHGQTLGETQYF. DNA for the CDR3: TGTGCCAGCAGCCACGGGCAGACACTAGGAGAGACCCAGTACTTC.

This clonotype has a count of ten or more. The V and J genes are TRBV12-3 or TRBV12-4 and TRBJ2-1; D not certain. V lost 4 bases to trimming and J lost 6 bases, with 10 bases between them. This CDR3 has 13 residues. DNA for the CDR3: TGTGCCAGCAGTTCCTATTTGGGCAATGAGCAGTTCTTC. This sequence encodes CASSSYLGNEQFF.

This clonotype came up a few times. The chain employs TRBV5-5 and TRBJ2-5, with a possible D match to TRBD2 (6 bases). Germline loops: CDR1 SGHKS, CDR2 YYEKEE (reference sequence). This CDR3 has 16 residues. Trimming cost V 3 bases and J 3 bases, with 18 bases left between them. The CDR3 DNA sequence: TGTGCCAGCAGCTACCGGGACTTTAACCGGAAAGAGACCCAGTACTTC. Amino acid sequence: CASSYRDFNRKETQYF.

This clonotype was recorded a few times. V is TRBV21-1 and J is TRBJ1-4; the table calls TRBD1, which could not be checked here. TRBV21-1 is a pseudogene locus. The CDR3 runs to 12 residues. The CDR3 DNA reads TGTGCCAGCAGCGCCCGGACGGGAAAACTGTTTTTT. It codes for CASSARTGKLFF.

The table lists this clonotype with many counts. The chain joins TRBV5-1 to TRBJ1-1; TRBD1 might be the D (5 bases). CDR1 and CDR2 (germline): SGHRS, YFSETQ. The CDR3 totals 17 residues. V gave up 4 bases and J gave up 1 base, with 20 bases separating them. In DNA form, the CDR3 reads TGCGCCAGCAGCCTTTCGGACAAATTCTTCACGAACACTGAAGCTTTCTTT. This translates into CASSLSDKFFTNTEAFF.

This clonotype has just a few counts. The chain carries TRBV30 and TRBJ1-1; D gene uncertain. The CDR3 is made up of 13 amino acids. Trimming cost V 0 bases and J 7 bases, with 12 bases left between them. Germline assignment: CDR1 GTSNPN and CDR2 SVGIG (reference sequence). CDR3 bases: TGTGCCTGGAGTGTTAAATTGGGGATTGAAGCTTTCTTT. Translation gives CAWSVKLGIEAFF.

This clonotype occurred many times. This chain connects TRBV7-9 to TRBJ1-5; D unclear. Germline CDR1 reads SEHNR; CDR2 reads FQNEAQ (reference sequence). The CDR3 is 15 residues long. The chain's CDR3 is CAPEGRLMSNQPQHF. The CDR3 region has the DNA TGTGCGCCGGAGGGTAGGTTAATGAGCAATCAGCCCCAGCATTTT.

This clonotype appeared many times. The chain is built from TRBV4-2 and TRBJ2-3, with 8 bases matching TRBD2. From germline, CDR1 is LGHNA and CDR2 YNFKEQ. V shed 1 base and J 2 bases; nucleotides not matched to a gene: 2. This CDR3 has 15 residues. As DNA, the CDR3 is TGTGCCAGCAGCCAAGGAGCGGGGGCCACAGATACGCAGTATTTT. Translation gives CASSQGAGATDTQYF.

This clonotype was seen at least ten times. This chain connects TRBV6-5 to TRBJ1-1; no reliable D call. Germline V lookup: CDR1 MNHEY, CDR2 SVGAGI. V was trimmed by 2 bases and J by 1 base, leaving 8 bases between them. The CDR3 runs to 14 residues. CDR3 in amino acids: CASSYRATNTEAFF. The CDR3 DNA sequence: TGTGCCAGCAGTTACAGGGCGACGAACACTGAAGCTTTCTTT.

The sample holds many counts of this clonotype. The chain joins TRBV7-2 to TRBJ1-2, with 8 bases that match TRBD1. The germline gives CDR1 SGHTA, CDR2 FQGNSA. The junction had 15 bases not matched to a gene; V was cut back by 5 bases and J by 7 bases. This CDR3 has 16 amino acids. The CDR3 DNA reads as TGTGCCAGCAGCGCCCGAACGGACAGGGCGAGAGGTGGCTACACCTTC. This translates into CASSARTDRARGGYTF.

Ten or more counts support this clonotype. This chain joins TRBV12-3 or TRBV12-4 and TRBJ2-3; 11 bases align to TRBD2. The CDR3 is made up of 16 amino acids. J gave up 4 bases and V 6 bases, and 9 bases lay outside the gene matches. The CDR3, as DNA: TGTGCCAGCAGCCAACGACTAGCGGGGTGGTCAGATACGCAGTATTTT. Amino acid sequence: CASSQRLAGWSDTQYF.

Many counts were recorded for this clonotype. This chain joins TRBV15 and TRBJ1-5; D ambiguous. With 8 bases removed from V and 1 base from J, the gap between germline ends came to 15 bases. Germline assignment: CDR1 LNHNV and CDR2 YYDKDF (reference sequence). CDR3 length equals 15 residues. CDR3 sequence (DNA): TGTGCCACCCACCTCGATGGAACCAGCAATCAGCCCCAGCATTTT. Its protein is CATHLDGTSNQPQHF.

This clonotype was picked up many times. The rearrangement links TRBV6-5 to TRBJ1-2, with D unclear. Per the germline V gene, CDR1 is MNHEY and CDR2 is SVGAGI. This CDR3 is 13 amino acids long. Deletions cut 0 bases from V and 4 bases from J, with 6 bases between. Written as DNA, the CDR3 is TGTGCCAGCAGTTACTCGGGGAGCTATGGCTACACCTTC. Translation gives CASSYSGSYGYTF.

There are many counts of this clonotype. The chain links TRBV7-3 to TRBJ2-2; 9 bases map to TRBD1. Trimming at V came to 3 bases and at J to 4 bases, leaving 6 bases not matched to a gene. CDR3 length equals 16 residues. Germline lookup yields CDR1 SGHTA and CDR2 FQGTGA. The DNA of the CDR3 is TGTGCCAGCAGCTTCCGGGACAGGGCTTCCACCGGGGAGCTGTTTTTT. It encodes CASSFRDRASTGELFF.

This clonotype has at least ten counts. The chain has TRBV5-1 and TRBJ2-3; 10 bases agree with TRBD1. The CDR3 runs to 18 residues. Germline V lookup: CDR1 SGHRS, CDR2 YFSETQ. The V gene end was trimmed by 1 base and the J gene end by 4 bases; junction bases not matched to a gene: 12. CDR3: CASSLSPRTGGIADTQYF. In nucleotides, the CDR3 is TGCGCCAGCAGCTTGTCCCCCAGGACAGGGGGAATCGCAGATACGCAGTATTTT.

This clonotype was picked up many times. CDR3 coding DNA: TGTGCCAGCAGTTACTCGACAGGGTGGCAGAGCTCTGGAAACACCATATATTTT. Protein product: CASSYSTGWQSSGNTIYF. The chain employs TRBV6-5 and TRBJ1-3; TRBD1 matches 7 bases. J gave up 0 bases and V 0 bases, and 8 bases lay outside the gene matches. Germline CDR1 MNHEY, CDR2 SVGAGI. CDR3 length equals 18 residues.

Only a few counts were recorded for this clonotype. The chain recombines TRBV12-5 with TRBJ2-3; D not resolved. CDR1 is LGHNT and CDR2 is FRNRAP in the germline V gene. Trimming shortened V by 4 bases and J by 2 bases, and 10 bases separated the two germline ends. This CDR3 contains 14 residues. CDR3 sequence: CASGSGGDTDTQYF. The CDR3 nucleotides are TGTGCTAGTGGTTCTGGCGGAGACACAGATACGCAGTATTTT.

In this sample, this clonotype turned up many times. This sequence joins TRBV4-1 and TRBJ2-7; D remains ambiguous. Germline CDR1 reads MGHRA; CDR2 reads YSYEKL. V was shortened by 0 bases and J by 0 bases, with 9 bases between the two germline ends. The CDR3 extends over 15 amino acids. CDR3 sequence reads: CASSQDSPSSYEQYF. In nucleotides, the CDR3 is TGCGCCAGCAGCCAAGATAGTCCAAGCTCCTACGAGCAGTACTTC.

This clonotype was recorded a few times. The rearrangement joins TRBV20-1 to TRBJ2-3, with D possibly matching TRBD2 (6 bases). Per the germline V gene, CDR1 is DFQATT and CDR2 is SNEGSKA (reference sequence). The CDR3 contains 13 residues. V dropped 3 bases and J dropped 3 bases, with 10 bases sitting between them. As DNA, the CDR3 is TGCAGTGCTAGCCACGCGGGAACAGATACGCAGTATTTT. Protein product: CSASHAGTDTQYF.

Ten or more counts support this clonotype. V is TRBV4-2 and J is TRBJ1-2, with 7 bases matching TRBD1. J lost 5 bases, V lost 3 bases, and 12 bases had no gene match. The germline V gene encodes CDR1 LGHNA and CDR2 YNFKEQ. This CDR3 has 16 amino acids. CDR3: CASSQRTGTENYGYTF. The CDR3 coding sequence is TGTGCCAGCAGCCAGAGAACCGGGACAGAAAATTATGGCTACACCTTC.

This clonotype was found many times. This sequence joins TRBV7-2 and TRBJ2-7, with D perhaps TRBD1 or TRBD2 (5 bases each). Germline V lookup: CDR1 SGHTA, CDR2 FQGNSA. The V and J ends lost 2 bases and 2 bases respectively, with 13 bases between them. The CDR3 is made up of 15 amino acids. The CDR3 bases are TGTGCCAGCAGCTTATCGAGGGGCCAGACCTACGAGCAGTACTTC. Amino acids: CASSLSRGQTYEQYF.

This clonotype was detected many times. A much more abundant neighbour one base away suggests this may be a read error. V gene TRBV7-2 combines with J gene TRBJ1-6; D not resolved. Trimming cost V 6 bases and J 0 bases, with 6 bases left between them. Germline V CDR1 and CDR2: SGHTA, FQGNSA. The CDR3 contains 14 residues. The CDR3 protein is CASRVGSYNSPLHF. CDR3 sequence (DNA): TGTGCCAGCAGGGTGGGCTCCTATAATTCACCCCTCCACTTT.

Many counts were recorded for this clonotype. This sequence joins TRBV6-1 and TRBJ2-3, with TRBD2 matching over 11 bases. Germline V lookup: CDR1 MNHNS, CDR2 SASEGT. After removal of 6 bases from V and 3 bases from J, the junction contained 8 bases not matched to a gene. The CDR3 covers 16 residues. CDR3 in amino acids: CASSAGTSGPTDTQYF. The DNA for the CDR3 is TGTGCCAGCAGCGCCGGGACTAGCGGCCCTACAGATACGCAGTATTTT.

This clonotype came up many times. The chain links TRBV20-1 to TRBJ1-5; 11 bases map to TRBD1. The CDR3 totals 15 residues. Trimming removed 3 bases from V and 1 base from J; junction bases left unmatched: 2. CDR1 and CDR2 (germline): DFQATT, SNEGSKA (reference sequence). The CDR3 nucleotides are TGCAGTGCTAGCGGGGACAGGGGGAGCAATCAGCCCCAGCATTTT. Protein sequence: CSASGDRGSNQPQHF.